A selection of T cell receptor beta chains follows, all from one sample in a study of blood T cell repertoires in COVID-19. The data were produced by immunoSEQ multiplex PCR, yet TCRdb's version contains in-frame clones alone and is incomplete. The sample contains 250,000 to 300,000 clones, about 88% of which appear only once. Sequencing was performed on peripheral blood. These receptors were taken from a woman in her fifties or sixties with acute or convalescent COVID-19. Both conserved end residues are part of each CDR3. A D gene is named only where the DNA matches it firmly. Size is omitted from some rows. Given values are once, few, many or a class for expanded clones.

NA TRBJ2-1 once TRBV9 16 TGTGCCAGCAGCGTAGAAGGGGCCAGTATGAACAATGAGCAGTTCTTC CASSVEGASMNNEQFF
NA TRBJ2-1 NA TRBV29-1 16 TGCAGCGTCTCCACTACTCTGGACAGAACCTACAATGAGCAGTTCTTC CSVSTTLDRTYNEQFF
TRBD1 TRBJ1-1 NA TRBV7-3 20 TGTGCCAGCAGCTTATATGGTCAGGGACAGACACGCCGGTTGAACACTGAAGCTTTCTTT CASSLYGQGQTRRLNTEAFF
NA TRBJ2-7 NA TRBV25-1 18 TGTGCCAGCAGTGGGACGGATCAGGGGACCTTCCTACGAGGCGAGCAGTACTTC CASSGTDQGTFLRGEQYF
TRBD2 TRBJ2-4 NA TRBV28 18 TGTGCCAGCAGTCTGACGCCGGGACTAGCGGGAGGGAAAAACATTCAGTACTTC CASSLTPGLAGGKNIQYF
NA TRBJ1-1 NA TRBV19 14 TGTGCCAGTAGTAACCGGGACAAATTGGTTGAAGCTTTCTTT CASSNRDKLVEAFF
TRBD1 TRBJ1-2 NA TRBV11-2 18 TGTGCCAGCAGCTCATATCAGGGACAGGGTTCCGTCGTCTATGGCTACACCTTC CASSSYQGQGSVVYGYTF
TRBD1 TRBJ2-1 NA TRBV15 15 TGTGCCACCAGCAGAGAAAAAGACAGGGACAATGAGCAGTTCTTC CATSREKDRDNEQFF
NA TRBJ1-5 NA TRBV27 12 TGTGCCAGCAGTTTACGCGGGGAGCCCCAGCATTTT CASSLRGEPQHF
NA TRBJ1-5 NA TRBV2 14 TGTGCCAGCAGTACAGGGCCCTGGGATCAGCCCCAGCATTTT CASSTGPWDQPQHF
NA TRBJ1-5 NA TRBV5-5 16 TGTGCCAGCAGCCCCCTTGGCCAGGGACAAAATCAGCCCCAGCATTTT CASSPLGQGQNQPQHF
NA TRBJ2-7 NA TRBV7-9 18 TGTGCCAGCAGCTTAGGGGCGGCGGTTTGGGGAGACCATCTCGAGCAGTACTTC CASSLGAAVWGDHLEQYF
TRBD2 TRBJ2-5 NA TRBV13 15 TGTGCCAGCAGCTCGACTAGCGGGGGGCAAGAGACCCAGTACTTC CASSSTSGGQETQYF
NA TRBJ2-2 few TRBV9 16 TGTGCCAGCAGCCCCCGTTCGGACAGAGCGACCGGGGAGCTGTTTTTT CASSPRSDRATGELFF
NA TRBJ1-1 few TRBV5-1 13 TGCGCCAGCAGCTTGACCGAGTACACTGAAGCTTTCTTT CASSLTEYTEAFF
TRBD1 TRBJ1-1 NA TRBV5-3 22 TGTGCCAGAAGCTTAGAGACGGAGCAGGACAGGGTACGCGAAGGGACGGACACTGAAGCTTTCTTT CARSLETEQDRVREGTDTEAFF
NA TRBJ2-7 few TRBV7-6 11 TGTGCCAGCAGCCAGGGGACCGAGCAGTACTTC CASSQGTEQYF
NA TRBJ2-2 NA TRBV7-9 13 TGTGCCAGCAGCTTATCGGGCACCGGGGAGCTGTTTTTT CASSLSGTGELFF
NA TRBJ2-3 NA TRBV6-5 12 TGTGCCAGCAGCAGGGGCACAGATACGCAGTATTTT CASSRGTDTQYF